The clone carrying this TCR beta chain was picked up a small number of times. Its antigen remains unknown. One entry per CDR3 protein, called by TCRdb with MiXCR from the reads. Of over 300,000 distinct CDR3 sequences listed, roughly 17% are singletons. The sample comes from a study of T cell repertoires in cytomegalovirus infection. At the level of the study: Public signatures in TCR beta pointed to CMV infection and matching HLA type. Findings and caveats of the study: Summed frequency of shared TCR beta families picked out CMV carriers who also had the relevant HLA. Dominating the ex vivo response were TCR beta clonotypes that were CMV-specific and HLA-C-restricted.

The CDR3 has 12 residues. Germline CDR1 reads KGHDR; CDR2 reads SFDVKD. The germline V and J ends were trimmed by 4 bases and 8 bases, with 10 bases remaining between them. This sequence was found in a human donor in good health (CMV status not recorded). Some clones in this sample may be carry-over from other donors' samples. Sequenced sample: PBMCs. The rearrangement uses TRBV24-1 and TRBJ1-2; D gene unclear. The CDR3 protein is CATSDPDDGYTF. In DNA, the CDR3 is TGTGCCACCAGTGACCCGGATGACGGCTACACCTTC.